This TCR beta chain was sequenced during a study of T and B cells in COVID-19 patients. Study context: Peripheral blood came from COVID-19 patients with active infection or after recovery. Broader study findings: Clonality of TRB repertoires was high in active COVID-19; recovery brought above-healthy diversity and richness.

There are 15 residues in the CDR3. V was pared by 2 bases and J by 10 bases, with 6 bases of the junction left unmatched. Looked up from germline, CDR1 is SGHDN and CDR2 is FVKESK. TRB was amplified from about 260-540 ng of blood genomic DNA. This clonotype was detected a few times. Its cognate antigen is unknown. TRB rearrangements were amplified by multiplex PCR with BIOMED2 TRB-A/B primers. TCRdb re-derived calls from the multiplex PCR reads in MiXCR, one entry per CDR3 protein. Of fewer than 4,500 distinct CDR3 sequences detected, approximately 23% appear once; the ten largest clones hold approximately 29%.

Material for sequencing was blood. This clonotype originated in a human donor with active COVID-19. The chain uses TRBV14 and TRBJ1-6; the match to TRBD1 covers 9 bases. Written as DNA, the CDR3 is TGTGCCAGCAGCCAATTGGGGACAGGGAGATCACCCCTCCACTTT. It codes for CASSQLGTGRSPLHF.